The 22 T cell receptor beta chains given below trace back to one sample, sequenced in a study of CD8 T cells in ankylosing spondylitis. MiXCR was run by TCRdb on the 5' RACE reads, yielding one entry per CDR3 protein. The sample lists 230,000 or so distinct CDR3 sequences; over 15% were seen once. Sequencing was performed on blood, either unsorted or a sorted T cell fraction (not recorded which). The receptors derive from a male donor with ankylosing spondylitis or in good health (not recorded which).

CDR3 coding DNA: TGTGCCAGCAGCTCCCCCGCAGCCTACGAGCAGTACTTC. Translated: CASSSPAAYEQYF. V gene TRBV7-9 combines with J gene TRBJ2-7; no firm D call. This CDR3 region has 13 residues. Per the germline V gene, CDR1 is SEHNR and CDR2 is FQNEAQ (reference sequence). Trimming took off 4 bases at V and 2 bases at J, with 9 bases between the two ends. Together with reference TRBV7-9 and TRBJ2-7, the CDR3 gives the full variable domain: DTGVSQNPRHKITKRGQNVTFRCDPISEHNRLYWYRQTLGQGPEFLTYFQNEAQLEKSRLLSDRFSAERPKGSFSTLEIQRTEQGDSAMYLCASSSPAAYEQYFGPGTRLTVT.

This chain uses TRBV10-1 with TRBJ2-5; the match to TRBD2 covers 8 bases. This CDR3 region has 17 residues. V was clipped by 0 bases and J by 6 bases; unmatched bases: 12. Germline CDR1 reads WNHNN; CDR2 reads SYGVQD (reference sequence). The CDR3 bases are TGCGCCAGCAGTGAGTCCAGCGGGGGCCAATTCGTGCAGACCCAGTACTTC. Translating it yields CASSESSGGQFVQTQYF.

The DNA for the CDR3 is TGCAGTGCTAGGGAGTTAATGAAGACCCAGTACTTC. Translated: CSARELMKTQYF. V usage is TRBV20-1 and J usage is TRBJ2-5, with D hard to call. V lost 3 bases, J lost 6 bases, and 11 bases lay in between. Germline V lookup: CDR1 DFQATT, CDR2 SNEGSKA (reference sequence). The CDR3 length is 12 residues.

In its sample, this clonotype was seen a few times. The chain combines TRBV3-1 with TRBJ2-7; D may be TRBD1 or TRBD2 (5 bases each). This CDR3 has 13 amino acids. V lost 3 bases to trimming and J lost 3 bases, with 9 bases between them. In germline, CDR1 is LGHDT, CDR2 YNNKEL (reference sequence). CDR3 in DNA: TGTGCCAGCAGCCAGGGACGCTTCTACGAGCAGTACTTC. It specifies CASSQGRFYEQYF.

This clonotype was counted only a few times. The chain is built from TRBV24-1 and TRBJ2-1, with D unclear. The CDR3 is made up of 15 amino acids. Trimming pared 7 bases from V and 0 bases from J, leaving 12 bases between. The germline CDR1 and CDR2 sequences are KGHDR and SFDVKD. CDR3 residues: CATRTTQSSYNEQFF. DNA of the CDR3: TGTGCCACCAGAACTACTCAAAGCTCCTACAATGAGCAGTTCTTC.

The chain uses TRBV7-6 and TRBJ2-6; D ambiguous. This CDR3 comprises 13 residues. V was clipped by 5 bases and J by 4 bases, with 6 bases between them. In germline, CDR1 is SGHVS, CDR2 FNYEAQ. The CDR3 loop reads CASSPQGANVLTF. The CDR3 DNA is TGTGCCAGCAGCCCCCAGGGGGCCAACGTCCTGACTTTC.

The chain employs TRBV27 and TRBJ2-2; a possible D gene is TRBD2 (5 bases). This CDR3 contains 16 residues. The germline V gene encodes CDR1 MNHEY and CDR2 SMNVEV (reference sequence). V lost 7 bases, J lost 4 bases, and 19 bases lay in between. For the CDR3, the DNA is TGTGCCAGCAAGGACTTTGTGGGCTCCGGCACCGGGGAGCTGTTTTTT. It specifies CASKDFVGSGTGELFF.

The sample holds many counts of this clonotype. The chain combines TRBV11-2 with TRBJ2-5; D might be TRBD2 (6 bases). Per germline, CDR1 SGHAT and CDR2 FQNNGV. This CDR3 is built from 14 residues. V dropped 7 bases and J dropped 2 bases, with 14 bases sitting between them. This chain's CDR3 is CASTDMGLQETQYF. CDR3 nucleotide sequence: TGTGCCAGCACCGATATGGGACTTCAAGAGACCCAGTACTTC.

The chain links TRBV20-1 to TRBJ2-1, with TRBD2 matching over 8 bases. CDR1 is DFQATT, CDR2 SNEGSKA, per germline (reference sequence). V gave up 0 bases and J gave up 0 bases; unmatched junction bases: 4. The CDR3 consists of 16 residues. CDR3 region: CSARDPTSVSYNEQFF. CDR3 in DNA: TGCAGTGCTAGAGATCCGACTAGCGTCTCCTACAATGAGCAGTTCTTC.

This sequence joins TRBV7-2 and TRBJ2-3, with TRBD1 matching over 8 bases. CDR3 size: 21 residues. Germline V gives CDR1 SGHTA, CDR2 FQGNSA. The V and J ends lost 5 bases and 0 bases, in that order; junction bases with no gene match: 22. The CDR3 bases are TGTGCCAGCAGCCGAATCCTGGGACAGGACTCATCGAAGACTAGCACAGATACGCAGTATTTT. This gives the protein CASSRILGQDSSKTSTDTQYF. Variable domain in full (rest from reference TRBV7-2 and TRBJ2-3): GAGVSQSPSNKVTEKGKDVELRCDPISGHTALYWYRQSLGQGLEFLIYFQGNSAPDKSGLPSDRFSAERTGGSVSTLTIQRTQQEDSAVYLCASSRILGQDSSKTSTDTQYFGPGTRLTVL.

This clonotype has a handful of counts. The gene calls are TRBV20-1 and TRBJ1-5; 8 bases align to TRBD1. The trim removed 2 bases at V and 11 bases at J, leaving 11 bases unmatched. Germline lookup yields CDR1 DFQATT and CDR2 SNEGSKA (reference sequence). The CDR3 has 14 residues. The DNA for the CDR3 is TGCAGTGCTAGACCCCGGGACAGGACTACAGCCCAGCATTTT. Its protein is CSARPRDRTTAQHF.

The CDR3 loop is CASSVVAGRNTGELFF. Here the CDR3 DNA reads TGTGCCAGCAGCGTAGTTGCGGGACGTAACACCGGGGAGCTGTTTTTT. This chain connects TRBV9 to TRBJ2-2; D is possibly TRBD2 (6 bases). Deletions cut 0 bases from V and 2 bases from J, with 11 bases between. This CDR3 spans 16 amino acids. Germline CDR1 reads SGDLS; CDR2 reads YYNGEE.

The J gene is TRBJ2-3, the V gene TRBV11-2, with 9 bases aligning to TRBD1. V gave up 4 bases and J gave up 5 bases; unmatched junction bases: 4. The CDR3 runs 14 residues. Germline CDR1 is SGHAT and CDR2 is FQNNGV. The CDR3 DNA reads TGTGCCAGCAGCTCTTACAGGGGGCAAGATACGCAGTATTTT. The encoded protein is CASSSYRGQDTQYF.

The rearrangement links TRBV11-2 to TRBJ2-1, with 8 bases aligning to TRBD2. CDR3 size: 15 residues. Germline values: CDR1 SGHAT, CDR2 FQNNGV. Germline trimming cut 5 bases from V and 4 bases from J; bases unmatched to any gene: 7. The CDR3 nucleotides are TGTGCCAGCAGCATATTAGCGGGGAATTACAATGAGCAGTTCTTC. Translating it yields CASSILAGNYNEQFF.

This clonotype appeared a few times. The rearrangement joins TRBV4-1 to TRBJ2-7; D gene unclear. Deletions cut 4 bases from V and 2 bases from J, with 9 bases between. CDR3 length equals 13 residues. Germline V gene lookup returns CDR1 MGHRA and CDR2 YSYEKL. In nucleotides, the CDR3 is TGCGCCAGCAGCCTAACGTCAACCTACGAGCAGTACTTC. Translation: CASSLTSTYEQYF.

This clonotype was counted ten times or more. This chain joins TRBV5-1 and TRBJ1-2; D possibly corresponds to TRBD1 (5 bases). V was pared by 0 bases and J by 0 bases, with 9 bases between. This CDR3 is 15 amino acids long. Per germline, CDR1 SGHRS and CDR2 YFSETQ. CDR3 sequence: CASSLGQTTNYGYTF. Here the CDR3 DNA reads TGCGCCAGCAGCTTGGGACAGACTACTAACTATGGCTACACCTTC. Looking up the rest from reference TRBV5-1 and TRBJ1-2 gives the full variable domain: KAGVTQTPRYLIKTRGQQVTLSCSPISGHRSVSWYQQTPGQGLQFLFEYFSETQRNKGNFPGRFSGRQFSNSRSEMNVSTLELGDSALYLCASSLGQTTNYGYTFGSGTRLTVV.

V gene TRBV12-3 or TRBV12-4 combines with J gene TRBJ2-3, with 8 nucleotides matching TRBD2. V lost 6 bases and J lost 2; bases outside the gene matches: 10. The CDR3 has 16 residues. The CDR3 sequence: CASRPTSGGITDTQYF. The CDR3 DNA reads TGTGCCAGCAGGCCTACTAGCGGAGGTATCACAGATACGCAGTATTTT.

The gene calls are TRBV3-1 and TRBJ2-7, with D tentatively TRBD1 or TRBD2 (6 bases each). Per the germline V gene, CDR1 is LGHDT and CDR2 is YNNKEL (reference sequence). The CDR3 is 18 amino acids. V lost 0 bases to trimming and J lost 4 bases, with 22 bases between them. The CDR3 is CASSQDVGGTSMGYEQYF. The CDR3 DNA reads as TGTGCCAGCAGCCAAGATGTTGGCGGGACATCCATGGGGTACGAGCAGTACTTC.

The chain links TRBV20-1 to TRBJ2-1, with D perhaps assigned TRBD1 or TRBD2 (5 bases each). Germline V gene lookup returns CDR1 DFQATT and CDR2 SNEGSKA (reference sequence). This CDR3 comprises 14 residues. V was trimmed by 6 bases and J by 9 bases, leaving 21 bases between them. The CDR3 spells CSATGAVGVVEQFF. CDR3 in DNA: TGCAGTGCCACTGGGGCAGTGGGAGTGGTTGAGCAGTTCTTC.

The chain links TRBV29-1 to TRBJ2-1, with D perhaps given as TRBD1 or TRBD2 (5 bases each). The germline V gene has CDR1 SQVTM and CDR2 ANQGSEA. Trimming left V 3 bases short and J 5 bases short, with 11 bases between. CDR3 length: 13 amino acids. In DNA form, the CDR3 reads TGCAGCGTTGACCTCCGGGACCACAATGAGCAGTTCTTC. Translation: CSVDLRDHNEQFF.

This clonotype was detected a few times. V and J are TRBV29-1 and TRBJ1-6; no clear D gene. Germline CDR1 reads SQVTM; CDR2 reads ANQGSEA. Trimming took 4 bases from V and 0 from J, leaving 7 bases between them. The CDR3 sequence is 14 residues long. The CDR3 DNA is TGCAGCGTTGCGGATAGCTCCTATAATTCACCCCTCCACTTT. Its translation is CSVADSSYNSPLHF.

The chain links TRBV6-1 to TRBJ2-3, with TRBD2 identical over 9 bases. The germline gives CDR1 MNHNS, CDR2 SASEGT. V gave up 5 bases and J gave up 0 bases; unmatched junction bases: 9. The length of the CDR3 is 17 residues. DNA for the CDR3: TGTGCCAGCAGTAAACCCGCTAGCGGGACAAGCACAGATACGCAGTATTTT. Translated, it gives CASSKPASGTSTDTQYF.